The 28 T cell receptor beta chains presented below share a single source sample, sequenced in a study of cytomegalovirus exposure and HLA in healthy donors. The table came from immunoSEQ multiplex PCR; TCRdb's copy has only in-frame clones and leaves some out. Of about 56,000 clones in the sample, approximately 90% are singletons; the top ten hold over 0.95%. Input material: PBMCs. Source of these receptors: a man aged 18 to 30 in good health and CMV-seronegative.

In DNA form, the CDR3 reads TGTGCCAGCAGCAAAGCGGGTGGGCTAGCGTGCCACGAGCAGTACTTC. This sequence encodes CASSKAGGLACHEQYF. V and J are TRBV21-1 and TRBJ2-7; TRBD2 was called by the table and not checked on the DNA. TRBV21-1 is assigned pseudogene status. This CDR3 has 16 residues.

The chain recombines TRBV13 with TRBJ2-7; the D gene is possibly TRBD2 (6 bases). CDR1 is PRHDT and CDR2 is FYEKMQ in the germline V gene (reference sequence). Trimming took off 5 bases at V and 4 bases at J, with 27 bases between the two ends. The CDR3 length is 18 residues. The DNA of the CDR3 is TGTGCCAGCAGCCAGACCGGAGGGCCGGCACTAATTGTGTACGAGCAGTACTTC. It encodes CASSQTGGPALIVYEQYF. The variable domain in full, completed from reference TRBV13 and TRBJ2-7, reads AAGVIQSPRHLIKEKRETATLKCYPIPRHDTVYWYQQGPGQDPQFLISFYEKMQSDKGSIPDRFSAQQFSDYHSELNMSSLELGDSALYFCASSQTGGPALIVYEQYFGPGTRLTVT.

The CDR3, as DNA: TGCGCCAGCAGCTTAGGCAGGGGCCACCCGAACACTGAAGCTTTCTTT. As protein: CASSLGRGHPNTEAFF. The chain employs TRBV5-1 and TRBJ1-1; possibly TRBD1 for D (6 bases). V was cut by 2 bases and J by 1 base, with 15 bases left in between. Looked up from germline, CDR1 is SGHRS and CDR2 is YFSETQ. The CDR3 sequence is 16 residues long.

The chain carries TRBV7-9 and TRBJ1-3, with D perhaps TRBD1 (5 bases). The V end was cut by 4 bases, the J end by 0 bases, with 22 bases between. The germline CDR1 and CDR2 sequences are SEHNR and FQNEAQ (reference sequence). CDR3 size: 19 residues. CDR3 nucleotide sequence: TGTGCCAGCAGCTCTCGCGGGGGGGGATTGATTACCTCTGGAAACACCATATATTTT. This sequence encodes CASSSRGGGLITSGNTIYF.

This rearrangement joins TRBV4-1 to TRBJ1-2; D may be TRBD1 (6 bases). The ends were cut back, 0 bases at V and 2 bases at J, with 16 bases in the middle. The CDR3 has 17 residues. The germline V gene has CDR1 MGHRA and CDR2 YSYEKL. CDR3 in DNA: TGCGCCAGCAGCCAAGAAAGTAACAGGGCGGACAACTATGGCTACACCTTC. It codes for CASSQESNRADNYGYTF.

This chain connects TRBV28 to TRBJ2-1; no definite D call. Germline CDR1 MDHEN, CDR2 SYDVKM. The CDR3 totals 11 residues. With 8 bases removed from V and 4 bases from J, the gap between germline ends came to 6 bases. As DNA, the CDR3 is TGTGCCAGCCAAACTTACAATGAGCAGTTCTTC. Translated: CASQTYNEQFF.

The CDR3 nucleotides read TGCGCCAGCAGCTTGGAAGCCGCTGGAAACACCATATATTTT. Translating gives CASSLEAAGNTIYF. V is TRBV5-1 and J is TRBJ1-3; D gene unclear. The germline CDR1 and CDR2 sequences are SGHRS and YFSETQ. Trimming pared 0 bases from V and 2 bases from J, leaving 6 bases between. The CDR3 has 14 residues.

This clone appeared once. The gene calls are TRBV28 and TRBJ1-1; D not certain. The CDR3 totals 14 residues. Germline V gene data show CDR1 as MDHEN and CDR2 as SYDVKM. V lost 1 base and J 4 bases, leaving 10 bases between the germline ends. In nucleotides, the CDR3 is TGTGCCAGCAGTTTATCCCCTACCCTCACTGAAGCTTTCTTT. It specifies CASSLSPTLTEAFF.

This clone appeared a single time. The CDR3, as DNA: TGTGCCAGCAGCTTAAATCCGGGCAGGGGTCATTTAGACGAGCAGTACTTC. Its protein product is CASSLNPGRGHLDEQYF. The chain joins TRBV7-9 to TRBJ2-7, with D perhaps TRBD1 (6 bases). Trimming stripped 2 bases from V and 5 bases from J, with 22 bases between. The CDR3 contains 17 residues. The germline gives CDR1 SEHNR, CDR2 FQNEAQ (reference sequence). The entire variable domain, with the rest obtained from reference TRBV7-9 and TRBJ2-7, is as follows: DTGVSQNPRHKITKRGQNVTFRCDPISEHNRLYWYRQTLGQGPEFLTYFQNEAQLEKSRLLSDRFSAERPKGSFSTLEIQRTEQGDSAMYLCASSLNPGRGHLDEQYFGPGTRLTVT.

The rearrangement joins TRBV28 to TRBJ1-3; no clear D gene. The CDR3 length is 17 residues. Germline V gene lookup returns CDR1 MDHEN and CDR2 SYDVKM. The V end lost 6 bases, the J end lost 3 bases, and 21 bases lay between the germline ends. The CDR3 spells CASRTRYTRKVGNTIYF. Written as DNA, the CDR3 is TGTGCCAGCAGAACCCGGTATACTAGGAAGGTTGGAAACACCATATATTTT.

V usage is TRBV5-1 and J usage is TRBJ2-5, with D uncertain. V was trimmed by 0 bases and J by 4 bases, leaving 13 bases between them. Germline CDR1 is SGHRS and CDR2 is YFSETQ. The CDR3 loop spans 15 amino acids. CDR3: CASSLAEFAGETQYF. CDR3 coding DNA: TGCGCCAGCAGCTTGGCCGAGTTCGCTGGAGAGACCCAGTACTTC. The whole variable domain, remainder taken from reference TRBV5-1 and TRBJ2-5, is KAGVTQTPRYLIKTRGQQVTLSCSPISGHRSVSWYQQTPGQGLQFLFEYFSETQRNKGNFPGRFSGRQFSNSRSEMNVSTLELGDSALYLCASSLAEFAGETQYFGPGTRLLVL.

The chain links TRBV9 to TRBJ1-1; 8 nucleotides agree with TRBD1. The CDR3 extends over 13 amino acids. Germline V gives CDR1 SGDLS, CDR2 YYNGEE. Losses at the gene ends were 4 bases for V and 4 bases for J; bases not matched to a gene: 3. The DNA for the CDR3 is TGTGCCAGCAGCCCAGGGGGCGGCACTGAAGCTTTCTTT. Translating it yields CASSPGGGTEAFF.

The rearrangement uses TRBV27 and TRBJ2-7; TRBD1 matches 7 bases. This CDR3 has 14 residues. The V gene's germline CDR1 is MNHEY and CDR2 SMNVEV (reference sequence). V was clipped by 2 bases and J by 0 bases; unmatched bases: 1. In DNA, the CDR3 is TGTGCCAGCAGTTTAGGGACAGCCTCCTACGAGCAGTACTTC. Amino acids: CASSLGTASYEQYF.

The chain is built from TRBV6-1 and TRBJ2-2; D may be TRBD1 (6 bases). The germline CDR1 and CDR2 sequences are MNHNS and SASEGT. This CDR3 has 14 amino acids. Trimming left V 6 bases short and J 1 base short, with 9 bases between. The CDR3 region is CASRMTGNTGELFF. The DNA of the CDR3 is TGTGCCAGCAGGATGACAGGGAACACCGGGGAGCTGTTTTTT.

This chain connects TRBV5-1 to TRBJ2-5, with TRBD2 matching over 8 bases. Trimming cost V 2 bases and J 9 bases; bases outside gene matches: 9. This CDR3 region has 14 residues. Germline assignment: CDR1 SGHRS and CDR2 YFSETQ. The DNA of the CDR3 is TGCGCCAGCAGCTTCGGAGCGGGGGAAGAAGCCCAGTACTTC. Amino acids: CASSFGAGEEAQYF. The full variable domain, in which reference TRBV5-1 and TRBJ2-5 provide the parts outside the CDR3, is KAGVTQTPRYLIKTRGQQVTLSCSPISGHRSVSWYQQTPGQGLQFLFEYFSETQRNKGNFPGRFSGRQFSNSRSEMNVSTLELGDSALYLCASSFGAGEEAQYFGPGTRLLVL.

The chain's CDR3 is CASSTLAGVTYEQYF. DNA of the CDR3: TGTGCCAGTAGTACCCTAGCGGGAGTCACCTACGAGCAGTACTTC. J is TRBJ2-7 and V is TRBV19; 10 positions match TRBD2. Trimming removed 4 bases from V and 2 bases from J; junction bases left unmatched: 5. This CDR3 spans 15 amino acids. CDR1 and CDR2 from the germline V gene are LNHDA and SQIVND (reference sequence). The whole variable domain, remainder taken from reference TRBV19 and TRBJ2-7, is DGGITQSPKYLFRKEGQNVTLSCEQNLNHDAMYWYRQDPGQGLRLIYYSQIVNDFQKGDIAEGYSVSREKKESFPLTVTSAQKNPTAFYLCASSTLAGVTYEQYFGPGTRLTVT.

The genes are TRBV6-5 and TRBJ2-1; no firm D call. The CDR3 loop spans 13 amino acids. V was trimmed by 2 bases and J by 6 bases, leaving 8 bases between them. Germline CDR1 MNHEY, CDR2 SVGAGI. The CDR3 spells CASSYGPFNEQFF. DNA of the CDR3: TGTGCCAGCAGTTACGGGCCGTTCAATGAGCAGTTCTTC.

This CDR3 is CASSLRTSLGEQYF. The CDR3 DNA is TGTGCCAGCAGCTTACGGACTAGCCTAGGGGAGCAGTACTTC. The gene calls are TRBV7-8 and TRBJ2-7; TRBD2 aligns across 8 bases. CDR1 and CDR2 from the germline V gene are SGHVS and FQNEAQ. The CDR3 has 14 amino acids. V was clipped by 2 bases and J by 7 bases; unmatched bases: 7.

The chain uses TRBV5-1 and TRBJ1-2; a possible D gene is TRBD1 (5 bases). CDR3 length: 15 residues. CDR1 is SGHRS and CDR2 is YFSETQ in the germline V gene. V dropped 1 base and J dropped 4 bases, with 14 bases sitting between them. Written as DNA, the CDR3 is TGCGCCAGCAGCTTGCTCCAGGGCGATAGCTATGGCTACACCTTC. The encoded protein is CASSLLQGDSYGYTF.

The table lists this clone with a count of one. This rearrangement joins TRBV19 to TRBJ2-1, with 10 bases identical to TRBD1. In germline, CDR1 is LNHDA, CDR2 SQIVND (reference sequence). With V trimmed by 10 bases and J by 7 bases, 16 bases remained unmatched. The CDR3 loop spans 16 amino acids. DNA of the CDR3: TGTGCCACCTCTAGTAGCCTGGGACAGGGGTATAATGAGCAGTTCTTC. The encoded protein is CATSSSLGQGYNEQFF.

CDR3 amino acids: CASSLDSPLKDGSQSSYNEQFF. Written as DNA, the CDR3 is TGTGCCAGCAGCTTAGATTCCCCGTTAAAGGACGGGAGCCAAAGCTCCTACAATGAGCAGTTCTTC. The rearrangement joins TRBV7-6 to TRBJ2-1; D is perhaps TRBD2 (6 bases). This CDR3 is 22 amino acids long. V was pared by 1 base and J by 0 bases, with 28 bases between. Germline V gives CDR1 SGHVS, CDR2 FNYEAQ. Full variable domain (remainder filled in from reference TRBV7-6 and TRBJ2-1): GAGVSQSPRYKVTKRGQDVALRCDPISGHVSLYWYRQALGQGPEFLTYFNYEAQQDKSGLPNDRFSAERPEGSISTLTIQRTEQRDSAMYRCASSLDSPLKDGSQSSYNEQFFGPGTRLTVL.

The gene calls are TRBV6-6 and TRBJ2-7, with 7 bases lining up with TRBD1. Germline lookup yields CDR1 MNHNY and CDR2 SVGAGI (reference sequence). V shed 11 bases, J shed 5 bases, and the junction held 6 bases outside the gene matches. The CDR3 length is 11 residues. The CDR3: CAARTGDEQYF. Here the CDR3 DNA reads TGTGCCGCTAGGACAGGCGACGAGCAGTACTTC.

This chain joins TRBV28 and TRBJ2-7; D is unresolved. The V end lost 3 bases, the J end lost 3 bases, and 15 bases lay between the germline ends. This CDR3 spans 15 amino acids. Germline V gives CDR1 MDHEN, CDR2 SYDVKM. The CDR3 protein is CASSFDRSESYEQYF. The CDR3 DNA reads TGTGCCAGCAGTTTTGACCGGAGCGAGAGCTACGAGCAGTACTTC.

This rearrangement joins TRBV13 to TRBJ1-3, with 8 bases aligning to TRBD1. V lost 3 bases and J lost 3; bases outside the gene matches: 7. This CDR3 contains 16 residues. Per the germline V gene, CDR1 is PRHDT and CDR2 is FYEKMQ (reference sequence). DNA for the CDR3: TGTGCCAGCAGCTTGTCTCAACAGGGGGTTGGAAACACCATATATTTT. Translated: CASSLSQQGVGNTIYF.

This clone was recorded once. The V and J genes are TRBV6-6 and TRBJ1-5, with a weak D call TRBD1 (5 bases). CDR1 is MNHNY and CDR2 is SVGAGI in the germline V gene (reference sequence). V gave up 8 bases and J gave up 5 bases, with 10 bases separating them. The CDR3 is made up of 12 amino acids. The CDR3 here is CASRRGDQPQHF. CDR3 coding DNA: TGTGCCAGCCGGAGGGGCGATCAGCCCCAGCATTTT.

The J gene is TRBJ2-7, the V gene TRBV15, with 10 nucleotides matching TRBD1. This CDR3 region has 15 residues. The germline V gene has CDR1 LNHNV and CDR2 YYDKDF (reference sequence). V gave up 4 bases and J gave up 5 bases; unmatched junction bases: 8. The CDR3 DNA follows: TGTGCCACCAGCATAAAGACAGGGGGCGGCGACGAGCAGTACTTC. Translating it yields CATSIKTGGGDEQYF.

This clone turned up a few times. This sequence joins TRBV6-6 and TRBJ1-5; 7 nucleotides agree with TRBD1. The CDR3 runs to 12 residues. CDR1 and CDR2 from the germline V gene are MNHNY and SVGAGI (reference sequence). V shed 9 bases, J shed 4 bases, and the junction held 3 bases outside the gene matches. Written as DNA, the CDR3 is TGTGCCAGTAGACAGGGTAATCAGCCCCAGCATTTT. Encoded protein: CASRQGNQPQHF.

The genes are TRBV7-6 and TRBJ2-1; 16 bases align to TRBD2. After removal of 5 bases from V and 10 bases from J, the junction contained 8 bases not matched to a gene. The CDR3 consists of 16 residues. CDR1 SGHVS and CDR2 FNYEAQ come from the germline V gene. The CDR3 sequence is CASSIGTSGRAYEQFF. The CDR3 coding sequence is TGTGCCAGCAGCATAGGGACTAGCGGGAGGGCCTACGAGCAGTTCTTC.